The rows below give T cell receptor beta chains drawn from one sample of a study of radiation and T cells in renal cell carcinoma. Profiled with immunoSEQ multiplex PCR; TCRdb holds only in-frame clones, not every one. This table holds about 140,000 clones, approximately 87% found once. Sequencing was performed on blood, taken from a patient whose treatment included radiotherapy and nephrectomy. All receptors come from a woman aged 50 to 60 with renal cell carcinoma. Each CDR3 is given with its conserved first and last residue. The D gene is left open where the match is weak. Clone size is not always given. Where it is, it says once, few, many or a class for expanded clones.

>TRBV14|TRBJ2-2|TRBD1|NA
CASRRQGVTGELFF
TGTGCCAGCAGGAGACAGGGAGTCACCGGGGAGCTGTTTTTT
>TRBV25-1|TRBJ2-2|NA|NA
CASSLWDGFAGELFF
TGTGCCAGCAGTCTTTGGGACGGTTTCGCCGGGGAGCTGTTTTTT
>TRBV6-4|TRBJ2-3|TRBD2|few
CASSKQRGGSDTQYF
TGTGCCAGCAGTAAGCAGCGGGGGGGCTCAGATACGCAGTATTTT
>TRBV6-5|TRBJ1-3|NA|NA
CASLLGNTIYF
TGTGCCAGTCTGCTTGGAAACACCATATATTTT
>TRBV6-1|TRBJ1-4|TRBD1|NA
CASRQGGGEKLFF
TGTGCCAGCCGACAGGGAGGGGGAGAAAAACTGTTTTTT
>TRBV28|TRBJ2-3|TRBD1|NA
CASSLRGQGNADTQYF
TGTGCCAGCAGTTTGCGGGGACAGGGTAACGCAGATACGCAGTATTTT
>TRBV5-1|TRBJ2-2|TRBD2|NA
CASSLAGLAGVPSAELFF
TGCGCCAGCAGCTTGGCCGGACTAGCGGGAGTTCCCTCCGCGGAGCTGTTTTTT
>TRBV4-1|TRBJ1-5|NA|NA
CASSQTPTDQPQHF
TGCGCCAGCAGCCAAACTCCGACAGATCAGCCCCAGCATTTT
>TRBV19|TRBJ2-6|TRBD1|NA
CASSTRGPGANVLTF
TGTGCCAGTAGTACCAGGGGGCCGGGGGCCAACGTCCTGACTTTC
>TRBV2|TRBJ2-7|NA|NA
CASIQGYDYYEQYF
TGTGCCAGCATTCAGGGGTACGACTACTACGAGCAGTACTTC
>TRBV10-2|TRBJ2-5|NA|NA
CASSESIELQETQYF
TGCGCCAGCAGTGAGTCGATCGAACTTCAAGAGACCCAGTACTTC
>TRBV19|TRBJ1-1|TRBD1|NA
CASSRPGQGNTEAFF
TGTGCCAGTAGTAGGCCGGGACAGGGGAACACTGAAGCTTTCTTT
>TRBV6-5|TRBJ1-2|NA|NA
CASSSGRTNYGYTF
TGTGCCAGCAGTTCTGGACGGACTAACTATGGCTACACCTTC
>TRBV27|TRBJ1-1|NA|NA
CASSLGATLNTEAFF
TGTGCCAGCAGTCTGGGGGCCACTCTGAACACTGAAGCTTTCTTT
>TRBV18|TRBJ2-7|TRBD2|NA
CASSRLERDPSYEQYF
TGTGCCAGCTCACGCCTCGAGCGGGACCCCTCCTACGAGCAGTACTTC
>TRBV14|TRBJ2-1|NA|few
CASSQGLDNEQFF
TGTGCCAGCAGCCAAGGACTAGACAATGAGCAGTTCTTC
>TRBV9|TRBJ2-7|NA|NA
CASSVDGAGSYEQYF
TGTGCCAGCAGCGTAGACGGGGCAGGCTCCTACGAGCAGTACTTC
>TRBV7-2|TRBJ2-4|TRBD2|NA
CASSYRLAGAPGDIQYF
TGTGCCAGCAGCTACAGACTAGCGGGAGCTCCGGGGGACATTCAGTACTTC
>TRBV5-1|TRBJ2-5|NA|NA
CASSPNQETQYF
TGCGCCAGCAGCCCCAACCAAGAGACCCAGTACTTC
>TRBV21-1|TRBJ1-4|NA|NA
CASSLPSGGVTNEKLFF
TGTGCCAGCAGCCTCCCCTCCGGAGGGGTTACTAATGAAAAACTGTTTTTT
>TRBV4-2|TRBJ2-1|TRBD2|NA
CASSHKTGASGRVAYNEQFF
TGTGCCAGCAGCCATAAGACGGGGGCTAGCGGGAGGGTAGCCTACAATGAGCAGTTCTTC
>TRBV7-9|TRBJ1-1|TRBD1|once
CASSSGQGSDTEAFF
TGTGCCAGCAGCTCGGGACAGGGGTCGGACACTGAAGCTTTCTTT
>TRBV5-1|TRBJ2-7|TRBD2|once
CASSLGGTTYEQYF
TGCGCCAGCAGCTTGGGGGGGACTACCTACGAGCAGTACTTC
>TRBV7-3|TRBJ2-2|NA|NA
CASSLNPGVLSGELFF
TGTGCCAGCAGCTTAAACCCAGGAGTATTGTCCGGGGAGCTGTTTTTT
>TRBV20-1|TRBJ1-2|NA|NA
CSANGNYGYTF
TGCAGTGCTAATGGGAACTATGGCTACACCTTC
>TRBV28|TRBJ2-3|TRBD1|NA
CASSPPPTGVGTDTQYF
TGTGCCAGCAGTCCCCCGCCGACAGGGGTCGGCACAGATACGCAGTATTTT
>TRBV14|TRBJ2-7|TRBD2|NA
CASSWTSGNYEQYF
TGTGCCAGCAGCTGGACTAGCGGAAACTACGAGCAGTACTTC
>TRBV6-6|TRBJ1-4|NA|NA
CASSYRGNEKLFF
TGTGCCAGCAGTTACCGGGGAAATGAAAAACTGTTTTTT
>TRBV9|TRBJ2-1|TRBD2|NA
CASRRETSGGEQFF
TGTGCCAGCAGGAGGGAGACTAGCGGAGGTGAGCAGTTCTTC
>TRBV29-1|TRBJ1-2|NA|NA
CSVRGPGGRAANYGYTF
TGCAGCGTTCGGGGGCCCGGGGGTAGGGCCGCTAACTATGGCTACACCTTC
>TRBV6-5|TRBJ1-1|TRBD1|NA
CASRGGQGGTEAFF
TGTGCCAGCAGGGGGGGACAGGGGGGAACTGAAGCTTTCTTT
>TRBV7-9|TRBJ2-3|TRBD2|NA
CATEPTWRGTDTQYF
TGTGCCACGGAACCTACGTGGCGGGGGACAGATACGCAGTATTTT
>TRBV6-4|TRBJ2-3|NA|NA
CASSQDTSSTDTQYF
TGTGCCAGCAGTCAGGACACGTCTAGCACAGATACGCAGTATTTT
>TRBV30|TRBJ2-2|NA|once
CAWSGQGELFF
TGTGCCTGGAGTGGACAGGGGGAGCTGTTTTTT
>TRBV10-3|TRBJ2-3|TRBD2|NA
CAISESVAGATDTQYF
TGTGCCATCAGTGAGTCAGTAGCGGGAGCCACAGATACGCAGTATTTT
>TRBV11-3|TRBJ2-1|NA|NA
CASSTMLGNNEQFF
TGTGCCAGCAGCACTATGCTGGGGAACAATGAGCAGTTCTTC
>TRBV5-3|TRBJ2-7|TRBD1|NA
CARSLGQGAGEQYF
TGTGCCAGAAGCTTGGGGCAGGGGGCTGGCGAGCAGTACTTC
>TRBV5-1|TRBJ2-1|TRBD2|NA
CASSLGLSGGRDEQFF
TGCGCCAGCAGCTTGGGGTTGTCGGGAGGGAGGGATGAGCAGTTCTTC
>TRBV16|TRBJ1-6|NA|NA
CASSQRLGSPLHF
TGTGCCAGCAGCCAACGCCTCGGGTCACCCCTCCACTTT
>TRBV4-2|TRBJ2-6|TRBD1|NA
CASSFNPGQGSSGANVLTF
TGTGCCAGCAGCTTTAATCCGGGACAGGGGAGCTCTGGGGCCAACGTCCTGACTTTC
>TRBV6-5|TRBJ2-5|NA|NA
CASSSTGSQETQYF
TGTGCCAGCAGTTCCACAGGGAGCCAAGAGACCCAGTACTTC
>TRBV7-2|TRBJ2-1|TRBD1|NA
CASSGKTGHNEQFF
TGTGCCAGCAGCGGGAAGACAGGGCACAATGAGCAGTTCTTC
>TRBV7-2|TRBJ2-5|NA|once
CASSPSRAAYQETQYF
TGTGCCAGCAGCCCCAGTCGGGCAGCGTACCAAGAGACCCAGTACTTC
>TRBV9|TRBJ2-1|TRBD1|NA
CASSETGNEQFF
TGTGCCAGCAGCGAGACAGGGAATGAGCAGTTCTTC
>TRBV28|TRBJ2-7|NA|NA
CASSHRRGLQIYEQYF
TGTGCCAGCAGTCACCGCCGGGGACTTCAGATCTACGAGCAGTACTTC
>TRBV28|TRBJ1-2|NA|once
CASSPTKGGDTF
TGTGCCAGCAGTCCGACCAAGGGGGGGGACACCTTC
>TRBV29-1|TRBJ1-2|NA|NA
CNGLARDNYGYTF
TGCAACGGCTTGGCACGGGACAACTATGGCTACACCTTC
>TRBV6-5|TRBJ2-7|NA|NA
CANINGGEQYF
TGTGCCAACATAAACGGAGGAGAGCAGTACTTC
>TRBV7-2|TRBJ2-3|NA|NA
CASSPYSRLDTDTQYF
TGTGCCAGCAGCCCTTACAGCCGGTTGGACACAGATACGCAGTATTTT
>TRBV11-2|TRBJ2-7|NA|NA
CASIATAAYEQYF
TGTGCCAGCATCGCGACGGCCGCCTACGAGCAGTACTTC
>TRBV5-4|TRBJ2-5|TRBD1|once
CASRLGGTGETQYF
TGTGCCAGCAGGCTGGGCGGGACAGGGGAGACCCAGTACTTC
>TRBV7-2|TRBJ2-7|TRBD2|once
CASSFPGLAYEQYF
TGTGCCAGCAGCTTCCCGGGACTAGCCTACGAGCAGTACTTC
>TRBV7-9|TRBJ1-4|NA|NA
CASEQDSQKREKLFF
TGTGCCAGCGAACAGGATTCTCAGAAGAGGGAAAAACTGTTTTTT
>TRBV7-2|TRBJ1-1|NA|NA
CASRPGGEAFF
TGTGCCAGCAGACCCGGGGGTGAAGCTTTCTTT
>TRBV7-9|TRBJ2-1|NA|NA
CASSPEPLAHEQFF
TGTGCCAGCAGCCCAGAGCCTCTAGCCCATGAGCAGTTCTTC
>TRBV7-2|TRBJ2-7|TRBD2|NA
CASSLGGTSGDYEQYF
TGTGCCAGCAGCTTAGGAGGGACTAGCGGAGACTACGAGCAGTACTTC
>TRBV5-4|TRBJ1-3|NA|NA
CASSGPPFGNTIYF
TGTGCCAGCAGCGGGCCTCCGTTCGGAAACACCATATATTTT
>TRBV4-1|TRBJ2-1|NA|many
CASSQDRSAVQENEQFF
TGCGCCAGCAGCCAAGATCGATCGGCGGTCCAGGAGAATGAGCAGTTCTTC